This T cell receptor beta chain was sequenced during a study of control samples from healthy donors and cancer patients. Sequencing was performed with immunoSEQ multiplex PCR; in TCRdb, only in-frame clones are kept and a portion is missing. The data hold tens of thousands of clones, with around 90% observed a single time. Germline loops: CDR1 SGHTA, CDR2 FQGNSA. There are 14 residues in the CDR3. The V gene lost 2 bases and the J gene lost 2 bases, with 8 bases spanning the gap. Sequencing used blood. The chain recombines TRBV7-2 with TRBJ2-3; D unclear. The receptor was derived from a woman aged 55-70 years in good health. The CDR3 reads CASSLNYATDTQYF. CDR3 bases: TGTGCCAGCAGCTTAAACTATGCCACAGATACGCAGTATTTT.